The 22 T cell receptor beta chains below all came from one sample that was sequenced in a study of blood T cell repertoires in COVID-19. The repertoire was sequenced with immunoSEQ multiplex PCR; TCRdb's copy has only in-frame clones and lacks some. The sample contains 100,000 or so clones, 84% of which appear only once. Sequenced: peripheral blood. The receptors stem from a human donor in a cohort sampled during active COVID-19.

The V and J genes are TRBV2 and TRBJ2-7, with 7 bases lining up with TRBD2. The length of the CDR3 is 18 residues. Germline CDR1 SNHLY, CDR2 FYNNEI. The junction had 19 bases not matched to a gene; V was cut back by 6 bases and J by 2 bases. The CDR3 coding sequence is TGTGCCAGCAGCGTACTCCCGGGTTGGGGGGGAATCACCTACGAGCAGTACTTC. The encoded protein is CASSVLPGWGGITYEQYF.

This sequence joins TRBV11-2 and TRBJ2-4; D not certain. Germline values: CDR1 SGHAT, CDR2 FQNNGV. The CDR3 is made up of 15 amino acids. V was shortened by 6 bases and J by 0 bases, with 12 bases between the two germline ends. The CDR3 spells CASSHPGEAKNIQYF. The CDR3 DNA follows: TGTGCCAGCAGTCACCCAGGTGAAGCCAAAAACATTCAGTACTTC.

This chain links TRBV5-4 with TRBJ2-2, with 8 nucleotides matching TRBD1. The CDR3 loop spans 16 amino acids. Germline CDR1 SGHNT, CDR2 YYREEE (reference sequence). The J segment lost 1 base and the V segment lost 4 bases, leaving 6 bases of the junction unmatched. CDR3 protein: CASSNRDRGNTGELFF. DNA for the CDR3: TGTGCCAGCAGCAACAGAGACAGGGGGAACACCGGGGAGCTGTTTTTT.

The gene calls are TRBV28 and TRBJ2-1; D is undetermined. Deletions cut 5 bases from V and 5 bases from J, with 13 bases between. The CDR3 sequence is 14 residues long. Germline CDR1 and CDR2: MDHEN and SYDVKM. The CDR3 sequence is CASSPPSLDNEQFF. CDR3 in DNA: TGTGCCAGCAGTCCCCCGTCCTTAGACAATGAGCAGTTCTTC.

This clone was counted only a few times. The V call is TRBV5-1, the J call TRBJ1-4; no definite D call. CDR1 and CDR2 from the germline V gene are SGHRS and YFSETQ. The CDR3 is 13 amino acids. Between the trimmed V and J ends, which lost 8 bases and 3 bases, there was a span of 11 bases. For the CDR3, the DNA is TGCGCCAGTCACAGTGCAGCTAATGAAAAACTGTTTTTT. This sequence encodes CASHSAANEKLFF.

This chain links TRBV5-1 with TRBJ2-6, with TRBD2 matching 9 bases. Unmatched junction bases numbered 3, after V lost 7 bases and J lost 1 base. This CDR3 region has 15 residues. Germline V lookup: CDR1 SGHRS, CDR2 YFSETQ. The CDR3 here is CASYSGGSGANVLTF. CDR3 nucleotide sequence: TGCGCCAGCTATAGCGGGGGTTCTGGGGCCAACGTCCTGACTTTC.

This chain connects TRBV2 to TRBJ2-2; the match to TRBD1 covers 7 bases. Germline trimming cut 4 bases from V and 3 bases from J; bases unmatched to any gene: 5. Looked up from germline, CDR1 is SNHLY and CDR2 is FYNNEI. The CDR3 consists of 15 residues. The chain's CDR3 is CASSADTGDTGELFF. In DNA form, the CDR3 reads TGTGCCAGCAGTGCCGATACAGGGGACACCGGGGAGCTGTTTTTT.

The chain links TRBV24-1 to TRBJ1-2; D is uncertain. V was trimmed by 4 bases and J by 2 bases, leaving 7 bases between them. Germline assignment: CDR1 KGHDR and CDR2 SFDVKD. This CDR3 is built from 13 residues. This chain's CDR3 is CATSDSSNYGYTF. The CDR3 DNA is TGTGCCACCAGTGACAGTAGCAACTATGGCTACACCTTC.

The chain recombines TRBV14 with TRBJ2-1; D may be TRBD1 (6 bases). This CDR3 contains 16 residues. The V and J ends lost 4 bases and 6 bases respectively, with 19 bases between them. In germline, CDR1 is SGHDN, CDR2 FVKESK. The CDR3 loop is CASSLRQARQGNEQFF. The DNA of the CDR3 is TGTGCCAGCAGCCTCAGACAGGCCCGCCAGGGCAATGAGCAGTTCTTC.

CDR3 sequence: CASSVRGGGNQPQHF. In DNA, the CDR3 is TGTGCCAGCAGTGTAAGGGGTGGGGGCAATCAGCCCCAGCATTTT. The chain couples TRBV6-2 or TRBV6-3 to TRBJ1-5, with D tentatively TRBD1 (5 bases). CDR3 length: 15 residues. V lost 5 bases and J lost 2, with 13 bases in between. CDR1 MNHEY and CDR2 SVGEGT come from the germline V gene.

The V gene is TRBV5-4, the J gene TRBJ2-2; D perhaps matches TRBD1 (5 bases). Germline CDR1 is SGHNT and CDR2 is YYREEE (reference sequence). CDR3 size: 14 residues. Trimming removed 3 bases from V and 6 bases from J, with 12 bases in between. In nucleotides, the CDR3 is TGTGCCAGCAGCTCCCAGGGTAGTGCCGGGGAGCTGTTTTTT. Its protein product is CASSSQGSAGELFF.

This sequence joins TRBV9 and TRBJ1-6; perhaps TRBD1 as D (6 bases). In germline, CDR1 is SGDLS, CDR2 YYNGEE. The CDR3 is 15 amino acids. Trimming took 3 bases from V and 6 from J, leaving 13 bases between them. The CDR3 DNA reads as TGTGCCAGCAGCGCAAAGACAGGACGTAATTCACCCCTCCACTTT. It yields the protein CASSAKTGRNSPLHF.

CDR3 DNA: TGTGCCAGCAGCCAAGAGCCCTGGCTCAGGGGTATTGGGGAGACCCAGTACTTC. Protein sequence: CASSQEPWLRGIGETQYF. J is TRBJ2-5 and V is TRBV3-1 (or the pseudogene TRBV3-2), with D perhaps matching TRBD1 (6 bases). Germline values: CDR1 LGHDT, CDR2 YNNKEL (reference sequence). V dropped 0 bases and J dropped 5 bases, with 22 bases sitting between them. The CDR3 has 18 amino acids.

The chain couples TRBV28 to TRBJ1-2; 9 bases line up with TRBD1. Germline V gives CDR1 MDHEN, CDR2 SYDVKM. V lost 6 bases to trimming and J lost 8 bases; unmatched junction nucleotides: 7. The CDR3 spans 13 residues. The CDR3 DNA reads TGTGCCAGCAGGAGGACAGGGGTCATGGGCTACACCTTC. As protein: CASRRTGVMGYTF.

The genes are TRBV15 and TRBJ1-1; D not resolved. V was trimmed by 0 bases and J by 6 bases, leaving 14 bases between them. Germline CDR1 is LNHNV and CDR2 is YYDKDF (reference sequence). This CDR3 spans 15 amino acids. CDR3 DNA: TGTGCCACCAGCAGAGATCCGCAGGAACCCGCTGAAGCTTTCTTT. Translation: CATSRDPQEPAEAFF.

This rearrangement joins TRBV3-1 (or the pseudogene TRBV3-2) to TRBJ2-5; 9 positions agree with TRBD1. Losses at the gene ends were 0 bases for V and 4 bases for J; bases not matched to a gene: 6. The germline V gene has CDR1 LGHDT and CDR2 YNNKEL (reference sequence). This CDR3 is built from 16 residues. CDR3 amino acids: CASSQELGQGLETQYF. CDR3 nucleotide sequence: TGTGCCAGCAGCCAAGAGCTGGGACAGGGTCTAGAGACCCAGTACTTC.

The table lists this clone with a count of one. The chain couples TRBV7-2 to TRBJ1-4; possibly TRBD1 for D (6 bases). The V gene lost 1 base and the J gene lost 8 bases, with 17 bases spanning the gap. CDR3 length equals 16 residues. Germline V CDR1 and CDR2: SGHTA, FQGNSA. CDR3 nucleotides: TGTGCCAGCAGCTTAGTACCGGGACATCTCGGCGAAAAACTGTTTTTT. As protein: CASSLVPGHLGEKLFF.

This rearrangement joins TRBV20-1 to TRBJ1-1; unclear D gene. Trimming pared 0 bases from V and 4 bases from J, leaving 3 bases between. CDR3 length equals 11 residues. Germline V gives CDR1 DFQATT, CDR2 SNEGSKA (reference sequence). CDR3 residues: CSARESTEAFF. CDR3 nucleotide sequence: TGCAGTGCTAGAGAGAGCACTGAAGCTTTCTTT.

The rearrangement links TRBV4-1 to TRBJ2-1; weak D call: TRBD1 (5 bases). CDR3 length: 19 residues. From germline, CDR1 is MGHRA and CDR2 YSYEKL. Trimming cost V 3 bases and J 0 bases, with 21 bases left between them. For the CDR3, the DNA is TGCGCCAGCAGCCATCCCACGTGGGGCGGTCGGAGCTCCTACAATGAGCAGTTCTTC. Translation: CASSHPTWGGRSSYNEQFF.

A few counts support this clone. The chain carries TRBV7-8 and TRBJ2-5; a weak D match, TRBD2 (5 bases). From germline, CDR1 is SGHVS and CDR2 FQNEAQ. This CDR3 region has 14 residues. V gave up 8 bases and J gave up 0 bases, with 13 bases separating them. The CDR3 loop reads CASLAAPDQETQYF. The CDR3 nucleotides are TGTGCCAGCCTAGCCGCACCGGACCAAGAGACCCAGTACTTC. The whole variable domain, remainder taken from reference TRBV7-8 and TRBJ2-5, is GAGVSQSPRYKVAKRGQDVALRCDPISGHVSLFWYQQALGQGPEFLTYFQNEAQLDKSGLPSDRFFAERPEGSVSTLKIQRTQQEDSAVYLCASLAAPDQETQYFGPGTRLLVL.

Written as DNA, the CDR3 is TGTGCCAGTAGTATAGGGCGGCAGGGGCTCTATGGCTACACCTTC. Its protein product is CASSIGRQGLYGYTF. The V and J genes are TRBV19 and TRBJ1-2, with D perhaps matching TRBD1 (6 bases). V was clipped by 1 base and J by 4 bases, with 13 bases between them. The germline gives CDR1 LNHDA, CDR2 SQIVND (reference sequence). The CDR3 contains 15 residues.

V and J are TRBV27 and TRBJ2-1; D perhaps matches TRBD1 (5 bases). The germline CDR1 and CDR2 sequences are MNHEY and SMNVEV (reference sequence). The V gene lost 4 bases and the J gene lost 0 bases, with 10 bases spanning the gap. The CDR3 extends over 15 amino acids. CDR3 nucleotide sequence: TGTGCCAGCAGTTCCACAGGACCCTCCTACAATGAGCAGTTCTTC. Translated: CASSSTGPSYNEQFF.